The 5 T cell receptor beta chains listed next were all sequenced from one sample in a study of blood T cell repertoires in COVID-19. Data came from immunoSEQ multiplex PCR; TCRdb stores just in-frame clones and leaves some out. The profile shows about 190,000 clones, roughly 80% of them singletons. Sequencing was performed on peripheral blood. The receptors come from a woman between 25 and 40 years old with acute or convalescent COVID-19.

The chain uses TRBV21-1 and TRBJ2-7; no DNA check was done on the table's D call, TRBD1. TRBV21-1 constitutes a pseudogene. The CDR3 runs to 14 residues. The CDR3 sequence: CASSKDSNPYEQYF. The CDR3 nucleotides read TGTGCCAGCAGCAAAGACAGCAACCCCTACGAGCAGTACTTC.

This clone was seen a handful of times. The genes are TRBV2 and TRBJ2-3; 10 positions agree with TRBD2. The V segment lost 7 bases and the J segment 0 bases; nucleotides outside the gene matches: 7. The CDR3 extends over 16 amino acids. From germline, CDR1 is SNHLY and CDR2 FYNNEI. The CDR3 nucleotides read TGTGCCAGCACTGGACTAGCGGCCACTAGCACAGATACGCAGTATTTT. It specifies CASTGLAATSTDTQYF.

The chain has TRBV9 and TRBJ2-3, with 8 bases fitting TRBD2. V lost 3 bases and J lost 4; bases outside the gene matches: 1. This CDR3 comprises 13 residues. The germline V gene has CDR1 SGDLS and CDR2 YYNGEE. CDR3: CASSGTSSDTQYF. The DNA of the CDR3 is TGTGCCAGCAGCGGGACTAGCTCAGATACGCAGTATTTT.

The chain employs TRBV19 and TRBJ2-7, with 10 bases that match TRBD1. The CDR3 totals 13 residues. V was clipped by 9 bases and J by 3 bases; unmatched bases: 5. In germline, CDR1 is LNHDA, CDR2 SQIVND (reference sequence). DNA for the CDR3: TGTGCCAGCGGACAGGGGGGATACTACGAGCAGTACTTC. Translating it yields CASGQGGYYEQYF.

The chain links TRBV5-1 to TRBJ2-7; TRBD1 matches 7 bases. J gave up 2 bases and V 5 bases, and 4 bases lay outside the gene matches. The CDR3 runs 13 residues. Germline V lookup: CDR1 SGHRS, CDR2 YFSETQ. The DNA of the CDR3 is TGCGCCAGCAGGCAGACAGGGACCTACGAGCAGTACTTC. It yields the protein CASRQTGTYEQYF.